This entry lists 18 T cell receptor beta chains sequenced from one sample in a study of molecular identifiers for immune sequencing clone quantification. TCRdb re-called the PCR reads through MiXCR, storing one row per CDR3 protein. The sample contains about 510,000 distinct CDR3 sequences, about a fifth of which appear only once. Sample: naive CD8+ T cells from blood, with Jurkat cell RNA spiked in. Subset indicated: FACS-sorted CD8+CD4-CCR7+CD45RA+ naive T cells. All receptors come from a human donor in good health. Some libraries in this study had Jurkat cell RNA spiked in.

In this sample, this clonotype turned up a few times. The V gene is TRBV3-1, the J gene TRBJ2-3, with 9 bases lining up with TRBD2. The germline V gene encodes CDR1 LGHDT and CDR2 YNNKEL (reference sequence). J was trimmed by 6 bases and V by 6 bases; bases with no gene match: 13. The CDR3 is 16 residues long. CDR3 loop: CASSSAGGPKWDTQYF. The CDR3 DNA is TGTGCCAGCAGTTCGGCGGGAGGGCCAAAGTGGGATACGCAGTATTTT.

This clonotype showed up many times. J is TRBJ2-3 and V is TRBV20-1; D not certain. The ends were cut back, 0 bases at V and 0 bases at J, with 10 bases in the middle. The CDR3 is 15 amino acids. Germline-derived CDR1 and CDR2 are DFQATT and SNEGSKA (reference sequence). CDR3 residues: CSAREDGLSTDTQYF. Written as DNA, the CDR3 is TGCAGTGCTAGAGAGGACGGTCTTAGCACAGATACGCAGTATTTT.

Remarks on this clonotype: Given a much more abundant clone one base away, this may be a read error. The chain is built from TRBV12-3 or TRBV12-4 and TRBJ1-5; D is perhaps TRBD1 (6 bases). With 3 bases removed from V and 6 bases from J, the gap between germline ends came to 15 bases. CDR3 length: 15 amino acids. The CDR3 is CASSLSEGGTQPQHF. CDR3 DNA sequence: TGTGCCAGCAGTTTGTCAGAAGGGGGAACTCAGCCCCAGCATTTT.

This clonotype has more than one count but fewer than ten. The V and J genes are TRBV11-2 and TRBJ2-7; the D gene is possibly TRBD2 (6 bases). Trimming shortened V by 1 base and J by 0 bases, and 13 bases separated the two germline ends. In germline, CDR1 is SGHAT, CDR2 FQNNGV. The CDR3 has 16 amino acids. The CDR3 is CASSLVLSGSSYEQYF. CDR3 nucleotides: TGTGCCAGCAGCTTAGTGCTTAGCGGAAGCTCCTACGAGCAGTACTTC.

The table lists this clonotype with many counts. The CDR3 DNA follows: TGTGCCAGCAGCGAACCGGGACCCTCCACAGATACGCAGTATTTT. Protein product: CASSEPGPSTDTQYF. The chain couples TRBV9 to TRBJ2-3; either TRBD1 or TRBD2 may fit D (5 bases each). The CDR3 covers 15 residues. CDR1 is SGDLS, CDR2 YYNGEE, per germline. Trimming left V 3 bases short and J 2 bases short, with 13 bases between.

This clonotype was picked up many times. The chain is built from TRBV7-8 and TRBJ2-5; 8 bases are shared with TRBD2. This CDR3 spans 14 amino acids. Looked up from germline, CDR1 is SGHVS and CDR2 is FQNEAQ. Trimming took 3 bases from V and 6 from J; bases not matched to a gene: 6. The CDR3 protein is CASSLGLVEKTQYF. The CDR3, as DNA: TGTGCCAGCAGCTTGGGACTAGTCGAAAAGACCCAGTACTTC.

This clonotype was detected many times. CDR3 in DNA: TGTGCCAGCATTATGCTCACAGATACGCAGTATTTT. It specifies CASIMLTDTQYF. This chain uses TRBV2 with TRBJ2-3; D remains ambiguous. Germline V gene sequence: CDR1 SNHLY, CDR2 FYNNEI. V lost 7 bases, J lost 2 bases, and 7 bases lay in between. The CDR3 length is 12 residues.

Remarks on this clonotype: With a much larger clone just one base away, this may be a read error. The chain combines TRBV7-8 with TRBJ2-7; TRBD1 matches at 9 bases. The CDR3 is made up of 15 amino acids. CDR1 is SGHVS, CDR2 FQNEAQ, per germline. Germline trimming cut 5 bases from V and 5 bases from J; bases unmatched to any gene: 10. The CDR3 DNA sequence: TGTGCCAGCAGCGGAGCCGGGACAGGGTCTCACGAGCAGTACTTC. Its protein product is CASSGAGTGSHEQYF.

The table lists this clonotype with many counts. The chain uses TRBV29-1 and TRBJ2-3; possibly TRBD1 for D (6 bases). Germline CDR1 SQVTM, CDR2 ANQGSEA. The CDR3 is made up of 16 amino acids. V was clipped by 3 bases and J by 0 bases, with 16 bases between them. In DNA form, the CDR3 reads TGCAGCGTTGAGGGGGCAGGGTTAGGAAGCACAGATACGCAGTATTTT. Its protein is CSVEGAGLGSTDTQYF.

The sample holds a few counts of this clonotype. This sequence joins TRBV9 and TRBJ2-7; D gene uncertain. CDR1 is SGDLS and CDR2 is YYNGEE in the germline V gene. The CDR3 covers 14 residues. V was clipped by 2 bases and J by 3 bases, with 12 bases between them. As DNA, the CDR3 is TGTGCCAGCAGCGTTGGTGGAAATGTCTACGAGCAGTACTTC. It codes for CASSVGGNVYEQYF.

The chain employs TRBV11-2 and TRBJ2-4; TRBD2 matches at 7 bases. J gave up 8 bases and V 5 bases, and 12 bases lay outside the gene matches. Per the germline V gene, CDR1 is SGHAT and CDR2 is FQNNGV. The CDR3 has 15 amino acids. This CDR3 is CASSPVPGGKDIQYF. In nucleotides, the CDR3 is TGTGCCAGCAGCCCGGTCCCGGGGGGAAAGGACATTCAGTACTTC.

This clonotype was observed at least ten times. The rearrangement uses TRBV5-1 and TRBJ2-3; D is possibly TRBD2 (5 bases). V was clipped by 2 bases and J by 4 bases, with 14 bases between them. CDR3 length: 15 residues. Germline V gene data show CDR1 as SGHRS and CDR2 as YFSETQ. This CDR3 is CASSFPPEGADTQYF. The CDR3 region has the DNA TGCGCCAGCAGCTTTCCCCCCGAGGGCGCAGATACGCAGTATTTT.

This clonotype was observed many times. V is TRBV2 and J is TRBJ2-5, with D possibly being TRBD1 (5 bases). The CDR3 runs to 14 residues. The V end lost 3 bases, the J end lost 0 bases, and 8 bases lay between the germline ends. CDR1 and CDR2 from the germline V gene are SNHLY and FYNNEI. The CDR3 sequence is CASSEGQNQETQYF. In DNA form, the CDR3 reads TGTGCCAGCAGTGAGGGGCAGAACCAAGAGACCCAGTACTTC.

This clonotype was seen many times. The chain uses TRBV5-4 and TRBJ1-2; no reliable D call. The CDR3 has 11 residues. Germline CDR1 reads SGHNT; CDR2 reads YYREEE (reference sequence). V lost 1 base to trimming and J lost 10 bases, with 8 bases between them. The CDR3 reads CASSLYGDYTF. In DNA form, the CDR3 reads TGTGCCAGCAGCTTGTACGGAGACTACACCTTC.

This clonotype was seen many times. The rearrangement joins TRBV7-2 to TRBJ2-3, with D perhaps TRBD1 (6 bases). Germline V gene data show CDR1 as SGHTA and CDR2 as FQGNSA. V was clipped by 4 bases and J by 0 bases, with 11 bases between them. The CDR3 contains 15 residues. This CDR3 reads CASSSTTGSTDTQYF. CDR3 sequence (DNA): TGTGCCAGCAGCTCAACGACAGGTAGCACAGATACGCAGTATTTT.

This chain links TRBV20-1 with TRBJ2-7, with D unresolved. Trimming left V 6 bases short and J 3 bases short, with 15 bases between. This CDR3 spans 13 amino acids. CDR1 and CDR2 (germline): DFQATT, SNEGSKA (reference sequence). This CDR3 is CSARPRSNYEQYF. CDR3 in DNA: TGCAGTGCCAGACCTAGGAGTAACTACGAGCAGTACTTC.

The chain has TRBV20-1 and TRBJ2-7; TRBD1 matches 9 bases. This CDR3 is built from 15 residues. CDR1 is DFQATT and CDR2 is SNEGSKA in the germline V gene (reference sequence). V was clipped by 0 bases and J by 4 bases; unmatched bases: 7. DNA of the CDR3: TGCAGTGCTAGAGATATGGGACAGGGTGGGTACGAGCAGTACTTC. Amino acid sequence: CSARDMGQGGYEQYF.

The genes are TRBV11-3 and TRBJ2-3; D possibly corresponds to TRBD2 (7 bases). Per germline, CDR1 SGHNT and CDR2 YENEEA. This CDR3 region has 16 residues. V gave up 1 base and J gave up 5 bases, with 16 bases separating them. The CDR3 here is CASSLGSGGLGDTQYF. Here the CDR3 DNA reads TGTGCCAGCAGCTTAGGCTCGGGGGGCCTAGGAGATACGCAGTATTTT.